The clone carrying this TCR beta chain was picked up a small number of times. The sample originates from a study of cytomegalovirus exposure and HLA in healthy donors. Trimming removed 6 bases from V and 4 bases from J; junction bases left unmatched: 6. The CDR3 loop spans 14 amino acids. The V gene's germline CDR1 is KGHSH and CDR2 LQKENI. PCR involved 60 Vbeta and 13 Jbeta primers. The protocol was immunoSEQ multiplex PCR, while the TCRdb copy is restricted to in-frame clones and leaves out a portion. The profile shows 90,000 to 120,000 clones, roughly 82% of them singletons. The TCR originated in a male donor in good health and CMV-seronegative. The specimen was PBMCs. V gene TRBV18 combines with J gene TRBJ1-2, with 9 bases matching TRBD1. The CDR3 coding sequence is TGTGCCAGCTCGCTACAGGGGGCAGGCTATGGCTACACCTTC. Encoded protein: CASSLQGAGYGYTF.